Presented here are 30 T cell receptor beta chains from one specimen sequenced in a study of blood T cell repertoires in COVID-19. Clones were read by immunoSEQ multiplex PCR, and TCRdb kept only the in-frame ones, dropping some. The sample holds about 92,000 clones; around nine tenths are singletons and the top ten take 15% to 20%. The sequencing sample was made of peripheral blood. The origin of the receptors is an older woman with COVID-19, enrolled during active disease.

A single count supports this clone. The rearrangement links TRBV30 to TRBJ1-6; 7 bases line up with TRBD1. Germline loops: CDR1 GTSNPN, CDR2 SVGIG (reference sequence). CDR3 size: 16 residues. The trim removed 0 bases at V and 0 bases at J, leaving 2 bases unmatched. This CDR3 reads CAWSVRGISYNSPLHF. In DNA form, the CDR3 reads TGTGCCTGGAGTGTCAGGGGGATCTCCTATAATTCACCCCTCCACTTT.

The V call is TRBV6-2 or TRBV6-3, the J call TRBJ2-1; 13 bases are a match to TRBD2. The CDR3 consists of 15 residues. The junction had 2 bases not matched to a gene; V was cut back by 4 bases and J by 5 bases. From germline, CDR1 is MNHEY and CDR2 SVGEGT. CDR3 in DNA: TGTGCCAGCAGTTCGACTAGCGGGGGGAACAATGAGCAGTTCTTC. It translates to CASSSTSGGNNEQFF.

The chain uses TRBV6-5 and TRBJ2-5; possible D gene TRBD1, 5 bases. The CDR3 consists of 16 residues. Germline V gene lookup returns CDR1 MNHEY and CDR2 SVGAGI. V gave up 2 bases and J gave up 6 bases, with 19 bases separating them. CDR3 in DNA: TGTGCCAGCAGTTACGTAGGCGCTGGCAGGGAACAGACCCAGTACTTC. Translation: CASSYVGAGREQTQYF.

This chain links TRBV6-5 with TRBJ2-3; D unresolved. The V gene lost 6 bases and the J gene lost 6 bases, with 16 bases spanning the gap. The CDR3 length is 14 residues. Germline CDR1 and CDR2: MNHEY and SVGAGI. CDR3 amino acids: CASSRGPRADTQYF. Written as DNA, the CDR3 is TGTGCCAGCAGCCGAGGCCCCCGTGCGGATACGCAGTATTTT.

This CDR3 reads CASSQRQGLSGYTF. The DNA of the CDR3 is TGTGCCAGCAGCCAACGACAGGGACTCTCTGGCTACACCTTC. The rearrangement links TRBV4-2 to TRBJ1-2; 7 bases align to TRBD1. V shed 2 bases, J shed 7 bases, and the junction held 7 bases outside the gene matches. The CDR3 is 14 amino acids. The germline CDR1 and CDR2 sequences are LGHNA and YNFKEQ.

This chain links TRBV15 with TRBJ1-2, with TRBD1 identical over 9 bases. Germline V gives CDR1 LNHNV, CDR2 YYDKDF (reference sequence). CDR3 size: 16 residues. Trimming at V came to 1 base and at J to 4 bases, leaving 7 bases not matched to a gene. CDR3 amino acids: CATSRGGDRASYGYTF. CDR3 nucleotide sequence: TGTGCCACCAGCAGAGGAGGGGACAGGGCGAGCTATGGCTACACCTTC.

V usage is TRBV30 and J usage is TRBJ2-1; 13 nucleotides agree with TRBD2. This CDR3 is built from 17 residues. Trimming removed 0 bases from V and 5 bases from J; junction bases left unmatched: 7. From germline, CDR1 is GTSNPN and CDR2 SVGIG (reference sequence). CDR3 sequence (DNA): TGTGCCTGGAGTGTAAGGTGGACTAGCGGGGGTCACAATGAGCAGTTCTTC. Protein: CAWSVRWTSGGHNEQFF.

CDR3 region: CASSLEDRPGVKLFF. The CDR3 coding sequence is TGTGCCAGCAGCTTAGAGGACAGGCCCGGGGTAAAACTGTTTTTT. The chain employs TRBV7-2 and TRBJ1-4; 7 positions match TRBD1. This CDR3 region has 15 residues. Per the germline V gene, CDR1 is SGHTA and CDR2 is FQGNSA. Trimming cost V 1 base and J 10 bases; bases outside gene matches: 9. Drawing the rest from reference TRBV7-2 and TRBJ1-4, the complete variable domain is GAGVSQSPSNKVTEKGKDVELRCDPISGHTALYWYRQSLGQGLEFLIYFQGNSAPDKSGLPSDRFSAERTGGSVSTLTIQRTQQEDSAVYLCASSLEDRPGVKLFFGSGTQLSVL.

This CDR3 is CASSLVPELRGGYTF. The DNA for the CDR3 is TGTGCCAGCAGTTTAGTTCCGGAGCTTCGGGGTGGCTACACCTTC. The V and J genes are TRBV27 and TRBJ1-2; no definite D call. The germline CDR1 and CDR2 sequences are MNHEY and SMNVEV (reference sequence). V dropped 2 bases and J dropped 7 bases, with 17 bases sitting between them. This CDR3 is 15 amino acids long.

This clone showed up just once. The chain has TRBV18 and TRBJ1-3; maybe TRBD1 (5 bases). CDR3 length equals 14 residues. In germline, CDR1 is KGHSH, CDR2 LQKENI. Trimming took off 2 bases at V and 4 bases at J, with 9 bases between the two ends. This chain's CDR3 is CASSPDSMGNTIYF. The CDR3 bases are TGTGCCAGCTCACCAGACAGTATGGGAAACACCATATATTTT. Full variable domain (missing parts from reference TRBV18 and TRBJ1-3): NAGVMQNPRHLVRRRGQEARLRCSPMKGHSHVYWYRQLPEEGLKFMVYLQKENIIDESGMPKERFSAEFPKEGPSILRIQQVVRGDSAAYFCASSPDSMGNTIYFGEGSWLTVV.

The rearrangement joins TRBV20-1 to TRBJ2-1; weak D call: TRBD1 (6 bases). Trimming left V 0 bases short and J 10 bases short, with 7 bases between. This CDR3 is built from 11 residues. Germline-derived CDR1 and CDR2 are DFQATT and SNEGSKA (reference sequence). The CDR3: CSARDDREQFF. CDR3 nucleotide sequence: TGCAGTGCTAGAGACGACAGGGAGCAGTTCTTC.

This chain uses TRBV12-3 or TRBV12-4 with TRBJ1-2; TRBD1 might be the D (6 bases). Trimming took off 5 bases at V and 5 bases at J, with 12 bases between the two ends. This CDR3 is built from 13 residues. Written as DNA, the CDR3 is TGTGCCAGCAGTGGAGACAGGCGTTATGGCTACACCTTC. It encodes CASSGDRRYGYTF.

V is TRBV20-1 and J is TRBJ1-6; TRBD1 agrees at 7 bases. The CDR3 is 14 amino acids. After removal of 3 bases from V and 8 bases from J, the junction contained 7 bases not matched to a gene. The germline CDR1 and CDR2 sequences are DFQATT and SNEGSKA (reference sequence). CDR3 in amino acids: CSASPGQLDSPLHF. DNA for the CDR3: TGCAGTGCTAGTCCGGGACAGCTCGATTCACCCCTCCACTTT.

The chain has TRBV11-3 and TRBJ2-5; 7 positions agree with TRBD2. Germline CDR1 SGHNT, CDR2 YENEEA. The CDR3 is 15 residues long. J lost 5 bases, V lost 2 bases, and 8 bases had no gene match. This CDR3 is CASSLSGGAWETQYF. The CDR3, as DNA: TGTGCCAGCAGCTTATCGGGAGGAGCGTGGGAGACCCAGTACTTC.

This rearrangement joins TRBV19 to TRBJ1-5; 10 nucleotides agree with TRBD1. The ends lost 7 bases at V and 7 bases at J; junction bases unmatched: 10. Germline-derived CDR1 and CDR2 are LNHDA and SQIVND (reference sequence). The CDR3 sequence is 15 residues long. CDR3 sequence (DNA): TGTGCCAGTACGCCACCGGGACAGGGGTACCAGCCCCAGCATTTT. This gives the protein CASTPPGQGYQPQHF.

The chain carries TRBV6-5 and TRBJ2-3; D call uncertain. Germline assignment: CDR1 MNHEY and CDR2 SVGAGI. Deletions cut 6 bases from V and 3 bases from J, with 16 bases between. This CDR3 spans 15 amino acids. CDR3 sequence reads: CASRRPGPRTDTQYF. CDR3 coding DNA: TGTGCCAGCAGGCGACCGGGTCCCCGAACAGATACGCAGTATTTT.

The rearrangement links TRBV7-9 to TRBJ2-5; 10 nucleotides match TRBD1. Germline assignment: CDR1 SEHNR and CDR2 FQNEAQ (reference sequence). CDR3 length: 15 residues. The trim removed 4 bases at V and 2 bases at J, leaving 4 bases unmatched. The CDR3 DNA sequence: TGTGCCAGCAGCTGGACAGGGGGTGTACAAGAGACCCAGTACTTC. Encoded protein: CASSWTGGVQETQYF.

The V gene is TRBV19, the J gene TRBJ1-1; TRBD1 might be the D (5 bases). V lost 7 bases to trimming and J lost 4 bases, with 19 bases between them. The germline CDR1 and CDR2 sequences are LNHDA and SQIVND (reference sequence). This CDR3 spans 15 amino acids. CDR3 in amino acids: CASTPTGQGLTEAFF. The DNA of the CDR3 is TGTGCCAGTACCCCCACCGGGCAGGGCCTCACTGAAGCTTTCTTT. The whole variable domain, remainder taken from reference TRBV19 and TRBJ1-1, is DGGITQSPKYLFRKEGQNVTLSCEQNLNHDAMYWYRQDPGQGLRLIYYSQIVNDFQKGDIAEGYSVSREKKESFPLTVTSAQKNPTAFYLCASTPTGQGLTEAFFGQGTRLTVV.

The chain recombines TRBV2 with TRBJ1-2; 8 nucleotides agree with TRBD1. Germline CDR1 SNHLY, CDR2 FYNNEI. Trimming at V came to 4 bases and at J to 7 bases, leaving 5 bases not matched to a gene. This CDR3 is 13 amino acids long. The CDR3 DNA is TGTGCCAGCAGTGGGCAGGGGGCTAGTGGCTACACCTTC. This codes for CASSGQGASGYTF.

This chain uses TRBV7-9 with TRBJ2-3, with 9 bases identical to TRBD2. The CDR3 is 16 amino acids. The V segment lost 5 bases and the J segment 5 bases; nucleotides outside the gene matches: 11. CDR1 is SEHNR, CDR2 FQNEAQ, per germline (reference sequence). The CDR3: CASSPGLAGSIDTQYF. The CDR3 DNA sequence: TGTGCCAGCAGCCCCGGCCTAGCGGGGTCAATAGATACGCAGTATTTT. The variable domain in full, with the rest retrieved from reference TRBV7-9 and TRBJ2-3, is DTGVSQNPRHKITKRGQNVTFRCDPISEHNRLYWYRQTLGQGPEFLTYFQNEAQLEKSRLLSDRFSAERPKGSFSTLEIQRTEQGDSAMYLCASSPGLAGSIDTQYFGPGTRLTVL.

V gene TRBV18 combines with J gene TRBJ2-2; D might be TRBD2 (5 bases). Per germline, CDR1 KGHSH and CDR2 LQKENI. Trimming cost V 3 bases and J 2 bases, with 7 bases left between them. The CDR3 length is 14 residues. The CDR3 loop reads CASSPSGNTGELFF. The CDR3 DNA sequence: TGTGCCAGCTCACCCTCGGGAAACACCGGGGAGCTGTTTTTT.

In DNA, the CDR3 is TGTGCCAGCAGCGCGGGGGGGTCAGAGACCCAGTACTTC. The encoded protein is CASSAGGSETQYF. The J gene is TRBJ2-5, the V gene TRBV7-2; 9 bases fit TRBD2. The length of the CDR3 is 13 residues. V dropped 5 bases and J dropped 4; count of bases not matched to a gene: 2. Germline V gene lookup returns CDR1 SGHTA and CDR2 FQGNSA.

The chain has TRBV7-2 and TRBJ2-3, with D perhaps TRBD1 (5 bases). The germline V gene encodes CDR1 SGHTA and CDR2 FQGNSA. The V end lost 3 bases, the J end lost 4 bases, and 14 bases lay between the germline ends. The length of the CDR3 is 15 residues. CDR3 amino acids: CASSFSGPSADTQYF. The CDR3 DNA reads TGTGCCAGCAGCTTTTCAGGGCCAAGCGCAGATACGCAGTATTTT.

The chain joins TRBV18 to TRBJ2-2; D might be TRBD2 (6 bases). Trimming shortened V by 3 bases and J by 6 bases, and 17 bases separated the two germline ends. The germline V gene encodes CDR1 KGHSH and CDR2 LQKENI. The CDR3 runs to 16 residues. This chain's CDR3 is CASSPGQGGYSGELFF. The CDR3 DNA follows: TGTGCCAGCTCACCGGGGCAGGGAGGATATTCCGGGGAGCTGTTTTTT.

The CDR3 protein is CASSLSGTGGSGELFF. CDR3 DNA sequence: TGTGCCAGCAGCTTATCCGGGACAGGGGGATCCGGGGAGCTGTTTTTT. This chain uses TRBV7-6 with TRBJ2-2, with 11 bases aligning to TRBD1. The CDR3 is 16 amino acids. V lost 2 bases, J lost 6 bases, and 5 bases stayed unmatched. Germline V gene sequence: CDR1 SGHVS, CDR2 FNYEAQ.

Only a few counts were recorded for this clone. CDR3 nucleotides: TGTGCCAGCAGTTACTCGGAAGTAGCGAACGAGCAGTACTTC. Translated: CASSYSEVANEQYF. This chain uses TRBV6-2 or TRBV6-3 with TRBJ2-7; D might be TRBD2 (5 bases). From germline, CDR1 is MNHEY and CDR2 SVGEGT. Trimming took off 0 bases at V and 5 bases at J, with 11 bases between the two ends. This CDR3 contains 14 residues.

The chain couples TRBV12-3 or TRBV12-4 to TRBJ2-7; 7 bases agree with TRBD2. V gave up 2 bases and J gave up 5 bases; unmatched junction bases: 3. This CDR3 is built from 13 residues. The CDR3 nucleotides read TGTGCCAGCAGTTTATGGGGGGGACACGAGCAGTACTTC. This codes for CASSLWGGHEQYF.

With regard to this clone: A junction boundary mismatches the germline segment, possibly from a read error. The V call is TRBV5-1, the J call TRBJ2-7; maybe TRBD1 (6 bases). Germline V gene data show CDR1 as SGHRS and CDR2 as YFSETQ. The CDR3 totals 15 residues. This CDR3 reads CASRDPRTAPYERYF. Here the CDR3 DNA reads TGCGCCAGCAGGGACCCGCGGACAGCGCCCTACGAGCGGTACTTC.

The chain combines TRBV24-1 with TRBJ2-1; tentatively, D is TRBD1 (5 bases). Between the trimmed V and J ends, which lost 3 bases and 7 bases, there was a span of 12 bases. The CDR3 spans 14 residues. The germline gives CDR1 KGHDR, CDR2 SFDVKD. The CDR3 DNA reads TGTGCCACCAGTGATAGGGGATTGGGTAATGAGCAGTTCTTC. Amino acid sequence: CATSDRGLGNEQFF.

This rearrangement joins TRBV30 to TRBJ2-7; TRBD1 might be the D (6 bases). V was clipped by 2 bases and J by 5 bases, with 16 bases between them. The germline V gene encodes CDR1 GTSNPN and CDR2 SVGIG (reference sequence). This CDR3 is built from 14 residues. The CDR3 loop reads CAWSMAGVRDEQYF. As DNA, the CDR3 is TGTGCCTGGAGTATGGCAGGGGTTAGGGACGAGCAGTACTTC.